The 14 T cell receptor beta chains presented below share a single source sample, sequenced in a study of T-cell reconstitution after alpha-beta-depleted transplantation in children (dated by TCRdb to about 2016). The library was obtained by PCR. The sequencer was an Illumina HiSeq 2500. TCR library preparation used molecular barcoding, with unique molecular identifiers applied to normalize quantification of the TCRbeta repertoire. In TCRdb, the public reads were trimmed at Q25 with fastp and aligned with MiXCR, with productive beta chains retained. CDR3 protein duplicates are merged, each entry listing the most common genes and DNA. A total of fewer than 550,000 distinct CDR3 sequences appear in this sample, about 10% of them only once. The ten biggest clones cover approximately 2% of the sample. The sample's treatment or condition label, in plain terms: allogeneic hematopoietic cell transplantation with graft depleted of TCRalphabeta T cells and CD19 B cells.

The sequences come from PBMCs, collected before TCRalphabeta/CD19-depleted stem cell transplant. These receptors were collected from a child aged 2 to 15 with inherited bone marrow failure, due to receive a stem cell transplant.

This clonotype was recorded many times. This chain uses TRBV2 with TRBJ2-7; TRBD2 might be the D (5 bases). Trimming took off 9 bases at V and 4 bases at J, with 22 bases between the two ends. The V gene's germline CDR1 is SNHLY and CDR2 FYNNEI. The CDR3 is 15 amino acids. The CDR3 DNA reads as TGTGCCAGTCATCAGGATGAGGGCACGGGGTACGAGCAGTACTTC. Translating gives CASHQDEGTGYEQYF.

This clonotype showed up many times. The CDR3 reads CASSWTDSSYEQYF. For the CDR3, the DNA is TGTGCCAGCAGTTGGACCGACAGCTCCTACGAGCAGTACTTC. The genes are TRBV27 and TRBJ2-7, with a tentative D call TRBD1 (5 bases). CDR1 is MNHEY and CDR2 is SMNVEV in the germline V gene (reference sequence). Between the trimmed V and J ends, which lost 4 bases and 0 bases, there was a span of 10 bases. This CDR3 spans 14 amino acids.

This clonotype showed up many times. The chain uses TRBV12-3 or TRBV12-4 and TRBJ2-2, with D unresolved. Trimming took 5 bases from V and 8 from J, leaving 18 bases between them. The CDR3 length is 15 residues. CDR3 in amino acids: CASSRATRRSGELFF. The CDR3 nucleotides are TGTGCCAGCAGTCGGGCTACGAGGCGTTCAGGGGAGCTGTTTTTT.

The CDR3: CSASLGYNEQFF. The CDR3 coding sequence is TGCAGTGCTAGTTTGGGGTACAATGAGCAGTTCTTC. The rearrangement joins TRBV20-1 to TRBJ2-1; no firm D call. The V gene lost 3 bases and the J gene lost 4 bases, with 7 bases spanning the gap. Germline CDR1 DFQATT, CDR2 SNEGSKA (reference sequence). The CDR3 length is 12 residues.

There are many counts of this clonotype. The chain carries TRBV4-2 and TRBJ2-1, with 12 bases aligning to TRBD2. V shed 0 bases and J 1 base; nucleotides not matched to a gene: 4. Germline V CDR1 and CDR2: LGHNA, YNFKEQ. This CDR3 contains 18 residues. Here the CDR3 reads CASSQELAGGPSYNEQFF. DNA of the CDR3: TGTGCCAGCAGCCAAGAACTAGCGGGAGGCCCTTCCTACAATGAGCAGTTCTTC.

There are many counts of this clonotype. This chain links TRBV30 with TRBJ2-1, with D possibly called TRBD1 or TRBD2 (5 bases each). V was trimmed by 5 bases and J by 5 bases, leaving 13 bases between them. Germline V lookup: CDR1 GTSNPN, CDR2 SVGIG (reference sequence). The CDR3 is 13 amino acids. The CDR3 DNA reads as TGTGCCTGGGCCCGGGACGTAAACAATGAGCAGTTCTTC. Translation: CAWARDVNNEQFF.

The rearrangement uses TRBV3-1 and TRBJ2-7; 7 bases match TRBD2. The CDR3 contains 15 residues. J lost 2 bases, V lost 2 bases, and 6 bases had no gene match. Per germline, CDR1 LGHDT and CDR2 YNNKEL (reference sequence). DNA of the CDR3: TGTGCCAGCAGCCAATCTAGCGGAGCCCCCTACGAGCAGTACTTC. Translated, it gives CASSQSSGAPYEQYF.

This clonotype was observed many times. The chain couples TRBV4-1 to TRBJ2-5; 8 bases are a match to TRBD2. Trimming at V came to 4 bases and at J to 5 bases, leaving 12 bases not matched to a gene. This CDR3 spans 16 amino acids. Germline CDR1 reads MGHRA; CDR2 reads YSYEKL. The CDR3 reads CASSPYRAGEMETQYF. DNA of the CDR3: TGCGCCAGCAGCCCATACAGAGCGGGAGAGATGGAGACCCAGTACTTC.

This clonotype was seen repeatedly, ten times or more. The DNA for the CDR3 is TGTGCCACCAGCAGAGGTAGCGGGAGCGCCTACGAGCAGTACTTC. Translated: CATSRGSGSAYEQYF. This chain uses TRBV15 with TRBJ2-7, with TRBD2 matching over 9 bases. V lost 1 base, J lost 2 bases, and 3 bases stayed unmatched. The CDR3 runs to 15 residues. Germline V gene data show CDR1 as LNHNV and CDR2 as YYDKDF (reference sequence).

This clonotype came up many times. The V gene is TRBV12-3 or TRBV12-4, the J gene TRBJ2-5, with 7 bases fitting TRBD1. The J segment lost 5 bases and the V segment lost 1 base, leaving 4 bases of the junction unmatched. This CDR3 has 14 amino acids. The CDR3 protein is CASSLVGGKETQYF. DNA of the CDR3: TGTGCCAGCAGTTTAGTAGGGGGCAAGGAGACCCAGTACTTC.

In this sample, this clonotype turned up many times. For the CDR3, the DNA is TGTGCCAGCAGTACGGACAGTAACTATGGCTACACCTTC. Encoded protein: CASSTDSNYGYTF. The rearrangement links TRBV12-3 or TRBV12-4 to TRBJ1-2; TRBD1 is a possible D gene (6 bases). V was shortened by 5 bases and J by 1 base, with 8 bases between the two germline ends. This CDR3 has 13 residues.

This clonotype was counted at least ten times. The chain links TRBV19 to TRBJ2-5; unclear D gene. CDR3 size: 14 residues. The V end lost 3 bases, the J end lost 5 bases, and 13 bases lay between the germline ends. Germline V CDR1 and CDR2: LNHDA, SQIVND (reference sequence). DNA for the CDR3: TGTGCCAGTAGTATTCAACCCCTTGGTGAGACCCAGTACTTC. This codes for CASSIQPLGETQYF.

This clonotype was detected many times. In nucleotides, the CDR3 is TGCAGCGTTGGGTACCCGACAGGGTTGTATGGCTACACCTTC. It yields the protein CSVGYPTGLYGYTF. J is TRBJ1-2 and V is TRBV29-1, with TRBD1 matching over 7 bases. This CDR3 region has 14 residues. The germline gives CDR1 SQVTM, CDR2 ANQGSEA. With V trimmed by 4 bases and J by 5 bases, 10 bases remained unmatched.

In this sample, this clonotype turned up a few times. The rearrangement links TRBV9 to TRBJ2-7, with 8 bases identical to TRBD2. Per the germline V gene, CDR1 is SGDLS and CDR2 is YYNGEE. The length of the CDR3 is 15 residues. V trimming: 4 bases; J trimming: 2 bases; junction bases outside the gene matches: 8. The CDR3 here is CASSRSGEFTYEQYF. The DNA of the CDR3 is TGTGCCAGCAGCCGTAGCGGGGAGTTCACCTACGAGCAGTACTTC.